The rows below give T cell receptor beta chains drawn from one sample of a study of shared clonotypes between healthy human individuals. Method: immunoSEQ multiplex PCR; TCRdb's copy keeps in-frame clones and lacks some. The table includes under 700,000 clones, about 95% detected once. Sequencing was done on a sample of naive CD8+ T cells sorted from blood. These receptors were taken from a woman in her 30s in good health. Both conserved end residues are part of each CDR3. A D gene is named only where the DNA matches it firmly. Clone size, where shown, is once, few, many, or a class for clones that have expanded.

V: TRBV13
J: TRBJ2-1
size: NA
D: NA
CDR3: CASSLINRGGMGEQFF
DNA: TGTGCCAGCAGCTTAATAAATCGGGGCGGAATGGGTGAGCAGTTCTTC

V: TRBV7-6
J: TRBJ2-1
size: NA
D: TRBD2
CDR3: CASSLDLAEHNEQFF
DNA: TGTGCCAGCAGCTTAGACCTAGCGGAACACAATGAGCAGTTCTTC

V: TRBV6-1
J: TRBJ1-2
size: NA
D: NA
CDR3: CASWEGRSYTF
DNA: TGTGCCAGCTGGGAGGGGAGAAGCTACACCTTC

V: TRBV7-9
J: TRBJ2-7
size: NA
D: TRBD1
CDR3: CASSLGDRGVWEQYF
DNA: TGTGCCAGCAGCCTGGGGGACAGGGGCGTTTGGGAGCAGTACTTC

V: TRBV7-3
J: TRBJ2-1
size: NA
D: TRBD1
CDR3: CASSLTGQGAINEQFF
DNA: TGTGCCAGCAGCTTAACGGGACAGGGGGCGATTAATGAGCAGTTCTTC

V: TRBV13
J: TRBJ2-7
size: NA
D: TRBD2
CDR3: CASSKRLAGVDEQYF
DNA: TGTGCCAGCAGTAAAAGACTAGCGGGAGTCGACGAGCAGTACTTC

V: TRBV6-1
J: TRBJ1-1
size: NA
D: NA
CDR3: CASSEWQGGTEAFF
DNA: TGTGCCAGCAGTGAATGGCAGGGTGGAACTGAAGCTTTCTTT

V: TRBV9
J: TRBJ2-3
size: NA
D: NA
CDR3: CASSVGQIYTDTQYF
DNA: TGTGCCAGCAGCGTAGGACAGATTTACACAGATACGCAGTATTTT

V: TRBV9
J: TRBJ1-1
size: NA
D: NA
CDR3: CASSVAGLGRTEAFF
DNA: TGTGCCAGCAGCGTAGCTGGTCTGGGGCGGACTGAAGCTTTCTTT

V: TRBV11-2
J: TRBJ2-7
size: NA
D: NA
CDR3: CASSTGLSYEQYF
DNA: TGTGCCAGCAGCACGGGACTTTCCTACGAGCAGTACTTC

V: TRBV7-3
J: TRBJ2-7
size: NA
D: NA
CDR3: CASSRGGNLYEQYF
DNA: TGTGCCAGCAGCCGAGGGGGGAACCTTTACGAGCAGTACTTC

V: TRBV7-3
J: TRBJ2-6
size: NA
D: NA
CDR3: CASSLLEANVLTF
DNA: TGTGCCAGCAGCTTACTTGAGGCCAACGTCCTGACTTTC

V: TRBV28
J: TRBJ2-1
size: NA
D: NA
CDR3: CASTERARIEAQFF
DNA: TGTGCCAGCACCGAGAGGGCTCGGATCGAAGCACAGTTCTTC

V: TRBV19
J: TRBJ2-7
size: NA
D: TRBD2
CDR3: CASSIVAGGANEQYF
DNA: TGTGCCAGTAGTATCGTAGCGGGAGGGGCCAACGAGCAGTACTTC

V: TRBV28
J: TRBJ1-5
size: NA
D: TRBD1
CDR3: CASSSQGQVTNQPQHF
DNA: TGTGCCAGCAGTTCCCAGGGACAGGTAACCAATCAGCCCCAGCATTTT

V: TRBV10-3
J: TRBJ1-2
size: NA
D: NA
CDR3: CAISDGLVYGYTF
DNA: TGTGCCATCAGTGACGGACTGGTCTATGGCTACACCTTC

V: TRBV9
J: TRBJ2-7
size: NA
D: TRBD2
CDR3: CASSVGGGTYEQYF
DNA: TGTGCCAGCAGCGTAGGCGGGGGAACCTACGAGCAGTACTTC

V: TRBV7-9
J: TRBJ2-1
size: NA
D: TRBD1
CDR3: CASSSQTGPFF
DNA: TGTGCCAGCAGCTCCCAGACAGGGCCGTTCTTC

V: TRBV19
J: TRBJ2-1
size: NA
D: TRBD2
CDR3: CASSTLAGGPNEQFF
DNA: TGTGCCAGTAGTACTCTAGCGGGAGGGCCGAATGAGCAGTTCTTC

V: TRBV5-6
J: TRBJ1-3
size: NA
D: NA
CDR3: CASSDQGRDTIYF
DNA: TGTGCCAGCAGCGATCAGGGGAGGGACACCATATATTTT

V: TRBV28
J: TRBJ2-7
size: NA
D: TRBD2
CDR3: CASSSYVGLAGLKPYEQYF
DNA: TGTGCCAGCAGCAGTTACGTGGGACTAGCGGGATTGAAACCCTACGAGCAGTACTTC

V: TRBV30
J: TRBJ2-7
size: NA
D: NA
CDR3: CAWSVSWGNEQYF
DNA: TGTGCCTGGAGTGTTAGTTGGGGAAACGAGCAGTACTTC

V: TRBV2
J: TRBJ2-7
size: NA
D: TRBD1
CDR3: CASRDRETYEQYF
DNA: TGTGCCAGCAGGGACAGGGAAACTTACGAGCAGTACTTC

V: TRBV27
J: TRBJ2-7
size: NA
D: NA
CDR3: CASSLTTSSGPPYEQYF
DNA: TGTGCCAGCAGTTTAACGACTAGTAGCGGACCCCCCTACGAGCAGTACTTC

V: TRBV6-1
J: TRBJ1-2
size: NA
D: NA
CDR3: CASSVGLLSGLNYGYTF
DNA: TGTGCCAGCAGTGTTGGACTGCTCTCGGGGCTTAACTATGGCTACACCTTC

V: TRBV16
J: TRBJ1-3
size: NA
D: NA
CDR3: CASSQSTGNTIYF
DNA: TGTGCCAGCAGCCAATCGACTGGAAACACCATATATTTT

V: TRBV4-1
J: TRBJ2-7
size: NA
D: TRBD1
CDR3: CASSQKAHLTGGISYEQYF
DNA: TGCGCCAGCAGCCAAAAGGCACACCTAACAGGGGGCATCTCCTACGAGCAGTACTTC

V: TRBV11-1
J: TRBJ2-2
size: NA
D: TRBD2
CDR3: CASSSPPSGRRDGELFF
DNA: TGTGCCAGCAGCTCACCCCCGAGCGGGAGGAGAGACGGGGAGCTGTTTTTT

V: TRBV13
J: TRBJ2-7
size: NA
D: TRBD1
CDR3: CASSSAGTGHEQYF
DNA: TGTGCCAGCAGCTCAGCTGGGACAGGGCACGAGCAGTACTTC

V: TRBV9
J: TRBJ2-1
size: NA
D: TRBD2
CDR3: CASSILRTSGSYEQFF
DNA: TGTGCCAGCAGCATACTTCGGACTAGCGGGAGCTATGAGCAGTTCTTC

V: TRBV13
J: TRBJ2-7
size: NA
D: TRBD2
CDR3: CASSLAGLAGGYEQYF
DNA: TGTGCCAGCAGCTTAGCCGGACTAGCGGGAGGCTACGAGCAGTACTTC

V: TRBV28
J: TRBJ1-5
size: once
D: NA
CDR3: CASSERVGSFGQPQHF
DNA: TGTGCCAGCAGCGAGAGGGTGGGATCTTTCGGTCAGCCCCAGCATTTT

V: TRBV28
J: TRBJ1-1
size: NA
D: TRBD1
CDR3: CASSPQGAITEAFF
DNA: TGTGCCAGCAGCCCACAGGGGGCGATTACTGAAGCTTTCTTT

V: TRBV2
J: TRBJ2-2
size: NA
D: NA
CDR3: CASSFYTGELFF
DNA: TGTGCCAGCAGTTTTTACACCGGGGAGCTGTTTTTT

V: TRBV5-3
J: TRBJ2-6
size: NA
D: NA
CDR3: CARVLKGEQSRANVLTF
DNA: TGTGCCAGAGTACTAAAAGGTGAACAAAGTCGGGCCAACGTCCTGACTTTC

V: TRBV27
J: TRBJ1-1
size: NA
D: TRBD1
CDR3: CASSLNPQGAPVSAFF
DNA: TGTGCCAGCAGTTTAAACCCTCAGGGGGCGCCTGTAAGTGCTTTCTTT

V: TRBV6-5
J: TRBJ2-7
size: NA
D: NA
CDR3: CASSYSQGYEQYF
DNA: TGTGCCAGCAGTTACTCTCAAGGGTACGAGCAGTACTTC

V: TRBV19
J: TRBJ2-1
size: once
D: NA
CDR3: CASSYVGVYNEQFF
DNA: TGTGCCAGTAGCTATGTAGGGGTCTACAATGAGCAGTTCTTC

V: TRBV5-6
J: TRBJ2-7
size: NA
D: NA
CDR3: CASSIKGGPEQYF
DNA: TGTGCCAGCAGCATCAAGGGGGGTCCCGAGCAGTACTTC

V: TRBV19
J: TRBJ2-5
size: NA
D: NA
CDR3: CASHQGETQYF
DNA: TGTGCCAGTCATCAGGGAGAGACCCAGTACTTC

V: TRBV7-8
J: TRBJ2-5
size: NA
D: TRBD2
CDR3: CASSLVPPLAGQETQYF
DNA: TGTGCCAGCAGCTTAGTCCCCCCCCTAGCGGGACAAGAGACCCAGTACTTC